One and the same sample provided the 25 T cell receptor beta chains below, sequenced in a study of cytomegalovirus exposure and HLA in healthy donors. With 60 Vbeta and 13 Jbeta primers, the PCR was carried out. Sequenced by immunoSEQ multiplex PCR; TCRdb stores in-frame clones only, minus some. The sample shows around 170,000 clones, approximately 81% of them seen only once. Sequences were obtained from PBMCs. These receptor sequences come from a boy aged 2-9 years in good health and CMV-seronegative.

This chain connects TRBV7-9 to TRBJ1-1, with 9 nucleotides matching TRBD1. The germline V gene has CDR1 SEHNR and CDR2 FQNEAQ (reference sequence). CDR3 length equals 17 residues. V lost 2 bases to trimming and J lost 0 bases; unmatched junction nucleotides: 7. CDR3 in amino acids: CASSLPRTGVMNTEAFF. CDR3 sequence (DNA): TGTGCCAGCAGCTTACCCCGGACAGGGGTAATGAACACTGAAGCTTTCTTT.

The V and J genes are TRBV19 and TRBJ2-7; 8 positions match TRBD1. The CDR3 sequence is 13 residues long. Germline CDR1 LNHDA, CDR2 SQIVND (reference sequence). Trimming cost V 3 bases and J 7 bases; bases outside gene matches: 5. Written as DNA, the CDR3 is TGTGCCAGTAGTATGGGACAGGTTCGAGAGCAGTACTTC. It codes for CASSMGQVREQYF.

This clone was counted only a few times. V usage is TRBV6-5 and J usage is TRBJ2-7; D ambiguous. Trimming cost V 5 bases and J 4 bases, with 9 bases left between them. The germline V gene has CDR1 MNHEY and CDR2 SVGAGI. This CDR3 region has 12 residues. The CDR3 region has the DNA TGTGCCAGCAGTCTAGACTTATACGAGCAGTACTTC. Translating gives CASSLDLYEQYF.

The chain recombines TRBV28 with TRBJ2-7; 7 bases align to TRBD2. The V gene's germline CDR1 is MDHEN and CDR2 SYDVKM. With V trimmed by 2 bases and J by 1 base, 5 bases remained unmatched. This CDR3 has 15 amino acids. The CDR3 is CASSLRPSGSYEQYF. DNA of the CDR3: TGTGCCAGCAGTTTACGGCCTAGCGGATCCTACGAGCAGTACTTC. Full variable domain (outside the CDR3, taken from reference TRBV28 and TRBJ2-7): DVKVTQSSRYLVKRTGEKVFLECVQDMDHENMFWYRQDPGLGLRLIYFSYDVKMKEKGDIPEGYSVSREKKERFSLILESASTNQTSMYLCASSLRPSGSYEQYFGPGTRLTVT.

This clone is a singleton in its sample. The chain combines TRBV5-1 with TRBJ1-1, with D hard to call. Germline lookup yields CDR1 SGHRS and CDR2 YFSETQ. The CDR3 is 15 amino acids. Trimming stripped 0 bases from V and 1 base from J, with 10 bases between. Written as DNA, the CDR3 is TGCGCCAGCAGCTTGGAAGATCGCGAGAACACTGAAGCTTTCTTT. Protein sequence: CASSLEDRENTEAFF. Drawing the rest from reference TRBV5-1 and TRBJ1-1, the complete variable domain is KAGVTQTPRYLIKTRGQQVTLSCSPISGHRSVSWYQQTPGQGLQFLFEYFSETQRNKGNFPGRFSGRQFSNSRSEMNVSTLELGDSALYLCASSLEDRENTEAFFGQGTRLTVV.

CDR3 sequence reads: CASSQEVGRRLFF. DNA for the CDR3: TGCGCCAGCAGCCAGGAGGTAGGGAGACGGCTGTTTTTT. V and J are TRBV4-1 and TRBJ2-2, with D tentatively TRBD2 (5 bases). CDR1 is MGHRA, CDR2 YSYEKL, per germline. This CDR3 has 13 residues. Trimming left V 3 bases short and J 13 bases short, with 15 bases between.

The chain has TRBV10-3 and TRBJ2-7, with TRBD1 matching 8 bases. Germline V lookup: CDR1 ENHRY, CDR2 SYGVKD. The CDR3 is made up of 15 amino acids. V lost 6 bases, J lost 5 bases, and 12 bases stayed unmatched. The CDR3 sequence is CAIRTGDARINEQYF. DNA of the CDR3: TGTGCCATCAGGACAGGGGATGCTCGGATCAACGAGCAGTACTTC.

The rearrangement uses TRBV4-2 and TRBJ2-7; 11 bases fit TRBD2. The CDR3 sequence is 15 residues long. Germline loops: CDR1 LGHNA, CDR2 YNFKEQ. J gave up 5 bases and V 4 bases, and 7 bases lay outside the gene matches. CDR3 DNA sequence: TGTGCCAGCAGCCCCTCACTAGCGGGAGAGGACGAGCAGTACTTC. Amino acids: CASSPSLAGEDEQYF.

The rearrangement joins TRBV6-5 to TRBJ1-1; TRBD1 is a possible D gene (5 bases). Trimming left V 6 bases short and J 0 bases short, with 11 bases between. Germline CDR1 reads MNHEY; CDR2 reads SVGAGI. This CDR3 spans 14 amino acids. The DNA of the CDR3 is TGTGCCAGCAGCAAAGCAGGGTTGAACACTGAAGCTTTCTTT. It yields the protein CASSKAGLNTEAFF.

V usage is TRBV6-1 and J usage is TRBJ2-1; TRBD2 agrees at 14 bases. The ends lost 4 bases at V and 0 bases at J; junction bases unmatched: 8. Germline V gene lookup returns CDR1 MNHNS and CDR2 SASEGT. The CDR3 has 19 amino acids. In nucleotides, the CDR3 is TGTGCCAGCAGTGCCAGACTAGCGGGAGGGCCGAGCTCCTACAATGAGCAGTTCTTC. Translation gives CASSARLAGGPSSYNEQFF.

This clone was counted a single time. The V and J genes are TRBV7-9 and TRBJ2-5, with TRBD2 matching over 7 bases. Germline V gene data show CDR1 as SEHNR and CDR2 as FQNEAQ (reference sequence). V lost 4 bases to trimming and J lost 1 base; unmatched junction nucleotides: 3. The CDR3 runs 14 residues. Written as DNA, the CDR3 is TGTGCCAGCAGCTCGACTAGCCCCCAAGAGACCCAGTACTTC. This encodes CASSSTSPQETQYF.

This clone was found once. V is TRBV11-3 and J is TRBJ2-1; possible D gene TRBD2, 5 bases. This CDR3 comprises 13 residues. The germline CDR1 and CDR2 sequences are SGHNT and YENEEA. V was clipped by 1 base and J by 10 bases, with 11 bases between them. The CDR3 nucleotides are TGTGCCAGCAGCTTAGCTGGCGGGCGGGAGCAGTTCTTC. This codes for CASSLAGGREQFF.

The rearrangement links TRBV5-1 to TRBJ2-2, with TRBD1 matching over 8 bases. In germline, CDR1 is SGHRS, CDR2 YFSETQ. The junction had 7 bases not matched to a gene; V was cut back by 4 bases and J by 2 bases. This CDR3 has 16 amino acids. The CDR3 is CASSPLRGPNTGELFF. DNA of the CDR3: TGCGCCAGCAGCCCCCTCAGGGGGCCTAACACCGGGGAGCTGTTTTTT.

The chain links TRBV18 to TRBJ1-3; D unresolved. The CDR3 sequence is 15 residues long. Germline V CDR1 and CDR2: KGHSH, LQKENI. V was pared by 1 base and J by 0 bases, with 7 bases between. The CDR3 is CASSPRAISGNTIYF. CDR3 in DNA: TGTGCCAGCTCACCACGGGCAATCTCTGGAAACACCATATATTTT.

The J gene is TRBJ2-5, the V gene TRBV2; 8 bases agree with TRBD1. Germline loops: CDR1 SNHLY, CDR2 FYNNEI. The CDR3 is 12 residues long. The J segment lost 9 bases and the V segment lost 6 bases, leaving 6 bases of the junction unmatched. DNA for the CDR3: TGTGCCAGCAGAGGCACAGGGGGTGCCCAGTACTTC. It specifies CASRGTGGAQYF. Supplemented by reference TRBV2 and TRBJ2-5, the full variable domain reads EPEVTQTPSHQVTQMGQEVILRCVPISNHLYFYWYRQILGQKVEFLVSFYNNEISEKSEIFDDQFSVERPDGSNFTLKIRSTKLEDSAMYFCASRGTGGAQYFGPGTRLLVL.

The CDR3 spells CASSYAGSQYF. CDR3 nucleotides: TGTGCCAGCAGTTACGCGGGCTCGCAGTACTTC. The chain employs TRBV6-5 and TRBJ2-7; tentatively, D is TRBD2 (5 bases). The CDR3 is 11 residues long. Trimming left V 2 bases short and J 9 bases short, with 8 bases between. Germline assignment: CDR1 MNHEY and CDR2 SVGAGI.

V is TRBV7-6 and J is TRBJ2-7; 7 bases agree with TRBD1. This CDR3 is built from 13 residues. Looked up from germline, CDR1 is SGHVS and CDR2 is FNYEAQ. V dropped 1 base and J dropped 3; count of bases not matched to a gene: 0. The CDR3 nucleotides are TGTGCCAGCAGCTTAGGGACAGGCTACGAGCAGTACTTC. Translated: CASSLGTGYEQYF.

The CDR3 sequence is CASSLGGANTEAFF. The CDR3 nucleotides read TGTGCCAGCAGCTTAGGAGGAGCGAACACTGAAGCTTTCTTT. The chain has TRBV11-2 and TRBJ1-1; D ambiguous. The germline V gene has CDR1 SGHAT and CDR2 FQNNGV. With 1 base removed from V and 1 base from J, the gap between germline ends came to 7 bases. This CDR3 is built from 14 residues.

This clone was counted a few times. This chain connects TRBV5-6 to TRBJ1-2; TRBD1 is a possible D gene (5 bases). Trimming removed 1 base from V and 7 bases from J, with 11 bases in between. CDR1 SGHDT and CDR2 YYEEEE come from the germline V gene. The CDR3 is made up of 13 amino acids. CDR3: CASSLSQGSGYTF. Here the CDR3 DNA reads TGTGCCAGCAGCTTGTCTCAGGGAAGTGGCTACACCTTC.

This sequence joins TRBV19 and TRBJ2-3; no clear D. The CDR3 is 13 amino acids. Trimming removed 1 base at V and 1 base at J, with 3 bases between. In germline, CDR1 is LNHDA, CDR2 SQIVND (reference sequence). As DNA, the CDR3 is TGTGCCAGTAGTATAGCTCGCACAGATACGCAGTATTTT. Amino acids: CASSIARTDTQYF.

The DNA of the CDR3 is TGTGCCAGCAGCGGGGGACAGGGCTACACCTTC. Residues: CASSGGQGYTF. The chain is built from TRBV5-6 and TRBJ1-2; 7 bases are a match to TRBD1. The ends lost 4 bases at V and 8 bases at J; junction bases unmatched: 2. CDR1 and CDR2 (germline): SGHDT, YYEEEE. The CDR3 covers 11 residues.

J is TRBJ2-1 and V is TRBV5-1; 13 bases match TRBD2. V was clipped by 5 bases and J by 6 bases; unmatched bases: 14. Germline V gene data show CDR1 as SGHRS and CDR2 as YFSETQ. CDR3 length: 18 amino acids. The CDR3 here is CASSGQGRGTSGINEQFF. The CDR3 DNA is TGCGCCAGCAGTGGGCAGGGAAGGGGGACTAGCGGGATCAATGAGCAGTTCTTC. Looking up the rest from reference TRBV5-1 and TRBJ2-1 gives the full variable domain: KAGVTQTPRYLIKTRGQQVTLSCSPISGHRSVSWYQQTPGQGLQFLFEYFSETQRNKGNFPGRFSGRQFSNSRSEMNVSTLELGDSALYLCASSGQGRGTSGINEQFFGPGTRLTVL.

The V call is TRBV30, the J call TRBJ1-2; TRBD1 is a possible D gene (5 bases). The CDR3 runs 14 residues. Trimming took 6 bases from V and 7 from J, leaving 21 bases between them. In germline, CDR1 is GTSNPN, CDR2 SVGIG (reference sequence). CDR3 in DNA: TGTGCCTGTAGAAACAGGTCCGGGTTTGGTGGCTACACCTTC. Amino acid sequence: CACRNRSGFGGYTF. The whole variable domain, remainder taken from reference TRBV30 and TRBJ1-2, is SQTIHQWPATLVQPVGSPLSLECTVEGTSNPNLYWYRQAAGRGLQLLFYSVGIGQISSEVPQNLSASRPQDRQFILSSKKLLLSDSGFYLCACRNRSGFGGYTFGSGTRLTVV.

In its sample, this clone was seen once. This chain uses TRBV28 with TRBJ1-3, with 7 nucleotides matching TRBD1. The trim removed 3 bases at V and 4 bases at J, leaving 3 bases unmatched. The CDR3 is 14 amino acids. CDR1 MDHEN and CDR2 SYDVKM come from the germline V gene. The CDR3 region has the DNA TGTGCCAGCAGTTTCCCGACAGGGGGAAACACCATATATTTT. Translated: CASSFPTGGNTIYF.

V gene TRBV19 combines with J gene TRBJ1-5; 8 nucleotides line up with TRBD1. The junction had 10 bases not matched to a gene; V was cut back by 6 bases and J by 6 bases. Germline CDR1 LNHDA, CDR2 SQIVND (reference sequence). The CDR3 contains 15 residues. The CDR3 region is CASRSHGQGGQPQHF. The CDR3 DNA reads TGTGCCAGTAGATCGCACGGACAGGGCGGTCAGCCCCAGCATTTT.